This paragraph covers one TCR beta chain sequence. It lacks a known antigen. The record has no base qualities; no much larger clone is one base away. The sample belongs to a study of PD-1 blockade in classical Hodgkin lymphoma (dated by TCRdb to 2020 to 2022). Regarding the research as a whole: Nivolumab dosing was 3 mg/kg intravenously every 2 weeks, continuing until either disease progression or unacceptable toxicity. The study used TCR beta sequencing and CyTOF to define a peripheral blood immune signature of response to PD-1 blockade in classical Hodgkin lymphoma. Points the paper makes about the study in general: Only a single clinical trial cohort was studied, and what caused the repertoire differences, possibly disease activity or prior therapy, remained undefined. Among trial patients, those achieving complete response had baseline diversity similar to that of newly diagnosed patients, while diversity was significantly lower in partial responders and progressors. Baseline TCR diversity was reported to be lower in newly diagnosed patients than in healthy donors and to be lower still in relapsed/refractory patients. CD4+ but not CD8+ TCR diversity rose significantly by C4D1 (p=0.0027 vs p=0.16), most apparent in complete responders (p=0.02). Patients starting nivolumab less than 1 year after ASCT had lower diversity and were excluded from later analyses to avoid confounding by immune reconstitution.

The Qiagen DNeasy kit was used to extract genomic DNA from unsorted PBMCs and from the negatively selected CD4+ and CD8+ fractions. Amplification of TCR beta CDR3 regions was done by immunoSEQ multiplex PCR with primers that anneal to V and J segments. Amplification bias was minimized using a synthetic immune receptor repertoire, and residual bias was removed computationally after sequencing. On the authors' methods: Repertoire diversity was quantified as the Shannon entropy index using custom Python scripts. Unsorted, CD4+ and CD8+ repertoires were examined separately, except in combined analyses, for which CD4+ and CD8+ sequences were merged in silico. Clonal expansion was defined as at least a 2-fold frequency increase after treatment relative to C1D1, with a pseudocount of 0.5 for undetected baseline clones. Clones with 0 or 1 copy at C1D1 were classified as singleton clones, and clones with 2 or more copies were classified as non-singleton clones. Clones expanded in unsorted samples were annotated as CD4+, CD8+ or unknown by matching protein sequences in sorted samples from the same patient. Diversity changes from C1D1 to C4D1 were tested in paired samples using Wilcoxon tests. Imported from immuneACCESS, the table was reduced by TCRdb to in-frame sequences with V and J called. These copies leave out some clones; in studies compared against another copy, an unresolved V gene accounts for under half, and the cause of the remainder is not known. From that table come the V and J calls and clone size; the DNA was used to work out D and trimming. A total of 24,000 or so clones appear in this sample, 60% to 85% of them only once. The ten largest clones represent approximately 8.4% of the sample.

Interpreted using the paper, the time point label stands for: cycle 2 day 1 (C2D1) of nivolumab. Every trial patient had relapsed following autologous stem cell transplantation, and prior brentuximab vedotin exposure was what differed among cohorts A, B and C. A total of 50 to 70 patients with relapsed/refractory classical Hodgkin lymphoma made up the trial cohort, and each patient's best overall response was complete response, partial response or progressive disease. In the multi-cohort phase II CheckMate 205 trial, trial patients received single-agent nivolumab. An independent review committee assessed best overall response by applying the 2007 International Working Group response criteria. Trial PBMCs were collected immediately before nivolumab initiation (C1D1) and during therapy at cycle 2 day 1 and cycle 4 day 1. After peripheral blood was drawn into 8 mL Vacutainer Cell Preparation Tubes, PBMCs were isolated by centrifugation and then cryopreserved.

The germline V gene provides CDR1 MNHNS and CDR2 SASEGT. V drops 4 bases and J drops 2 bases, leaving 13 bases in between. The CDR3 measures 15 amino acids from cysteine to phenylalanine. Only CDR3 DNA remains: 45 bases, in frame from the first base. The sequencing used peripheral blood mononuclear cells (PBMCs), collected before the second cycle of nivolumab. The chain joins TRBV6-1 to TRBJ2-3; TRBD2 could be the D gene, as 5 bases match. The sequence came from a human donor with classical Hodgkin lymphoma. The DNA is as follows: TGTGCCAGCAGTGCTACGGGAATGACCACAGATACGCAGTATTTT. Translation gives CASSATGMTTDTQYF.